This T cell receptor (beta chain) was sequenced during a study of spatial heterogeneity in lung cancer. TCRdb recomputed calls from the 5' RACE reads with MiXCR, one row per CDR3 protein. The sample lists roughly 71,000 distinct CDR3 sequences; 8% to 10% were seen once. V was shortened by 7 bases and J by 5 bases, with 21 bases between the two germline ends. The CDR3 spans 15 residues. Germline assignment: CDR1 SGHRS and CDR2 YFSETQ. This clonotype was seen only a few times. The time point: blood at routine non-recurrence follow-up after resection. This receptor was taken from a female donor with early-stage non-small cell lung cancer. The chain carries TRBV5-1 and TRBJ2-5, with D maybe TRBD2 (6 bases). The material sequenced was PBMCs, taken at follow-up. DNA for the CDR3: TGCGCCAGCTGCGCCCAGTCGAGGGGAGGTGAGACCCAGTACTTC. Translation: CASCAQSRGGETQYF. The whole variable domain, filled in from reference TRBV5-1 and TRBJ2-5, reads KAGVTQTPRYLIKTRGQQVTLSCSPISGHRSVSWYQQTPGQGLQFLFEYFSETQRNKGNFPGRFSGRQFSNSRSEMNVSTLELGDSALYLCASCAQSRGGETQYFGPGTRLLVL.